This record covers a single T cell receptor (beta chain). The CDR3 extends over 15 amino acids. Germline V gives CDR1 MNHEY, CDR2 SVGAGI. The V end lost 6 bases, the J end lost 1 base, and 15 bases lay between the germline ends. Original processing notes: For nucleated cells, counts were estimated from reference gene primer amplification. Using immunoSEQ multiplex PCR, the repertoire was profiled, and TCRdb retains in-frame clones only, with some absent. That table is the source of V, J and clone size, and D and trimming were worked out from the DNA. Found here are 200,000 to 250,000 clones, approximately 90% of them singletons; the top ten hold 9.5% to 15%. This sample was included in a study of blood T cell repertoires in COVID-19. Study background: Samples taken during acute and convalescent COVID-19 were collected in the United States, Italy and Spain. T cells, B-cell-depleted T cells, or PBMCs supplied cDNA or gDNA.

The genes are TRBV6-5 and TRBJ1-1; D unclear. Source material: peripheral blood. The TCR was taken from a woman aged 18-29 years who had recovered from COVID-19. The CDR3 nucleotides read TGTGCCAGCAGCTACAACGGACGGGAGAACACTGAAGCTTTCTTT. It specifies CASSYNGRENTEAFF.